The clone carrying this T cell receptor (beta chain) came up once. The data were taken from a study of blood T cell repertoires in COVID-19. The CDR3 is made up of 17 amino acids. Germline V CDR1 and CDR2: SGHRS, YFSETQ. Losses at the gene ends were 0 bases for V and 7 bases for J; bases not matched to a gene: 11. Libraries were prepared by immunoSEQ multiplex PCR; TCRdb keeps only in-frame clonotypes and omits some of them. The data contain 60,000 to 65,000 clones, 65% to 90% of them singletons. Sequenced sample: peripheral blood. This chain connects TRBV5-1 to TRBJ2-1; 9 positions match TRBD2. The source of this sequence is a man in his fifties or sixties with COVID-19, enrolled during active disease. Here the CDR3 DNA reads TGCGCCAGCAGCTTGGGGCCGGGCGCGGGAGGGCAGAATGAGCAGTTCTTC. Translating gives CASSLGPGAGGQNEQFF.